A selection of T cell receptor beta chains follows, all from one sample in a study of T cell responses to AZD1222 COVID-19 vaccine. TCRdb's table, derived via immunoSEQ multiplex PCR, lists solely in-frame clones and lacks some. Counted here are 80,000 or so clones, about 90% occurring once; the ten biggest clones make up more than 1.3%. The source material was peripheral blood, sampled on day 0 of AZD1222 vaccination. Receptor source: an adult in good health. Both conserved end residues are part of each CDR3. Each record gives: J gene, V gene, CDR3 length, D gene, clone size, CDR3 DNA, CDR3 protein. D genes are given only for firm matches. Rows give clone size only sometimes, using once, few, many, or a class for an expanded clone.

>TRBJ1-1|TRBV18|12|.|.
TGTGCCAGCTCAAGTGCAGTCACTGAAGCTTTCTTT
CASSSAVTEAFF
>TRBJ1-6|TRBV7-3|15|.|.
TGTGCCAGCAGCTTAACAGGATCATTAAATTCACCCCTCCACTTT
CASSLTGSLNSPLHF
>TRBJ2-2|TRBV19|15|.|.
TGTGCCAGTAGGGCGGGGACCAGAAACACCGGGGAGCTGTTTTTT
CASRAGTRNTGELFF
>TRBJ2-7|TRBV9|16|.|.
TGTGCCAGCAGCCCTCCAGGGGGGAGGGCCCTTTACGAGCAGTACTTC
CASSPPGGRALYEQYF
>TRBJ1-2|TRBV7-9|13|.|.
TGTGCCAGCAGCTCGTTTGGAGAGGATGGCTACACCTTC
CASSSFGEDGYTF
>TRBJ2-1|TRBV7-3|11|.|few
TGTGCCAGCAGCCAGACGAGTGAGCAGTTCTTC
CASSQTSEQFF
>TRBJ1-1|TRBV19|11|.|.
TGTGCCAGTAGTATACGGAGAGAAGCTTTCTTT
CASSIRREAFF
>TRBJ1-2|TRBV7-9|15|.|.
TGTGCCAGCAGCTCCTCTCTCCCCGCTCCCATAGGCTACACCTTC
CASSSSLPAPIGYTF
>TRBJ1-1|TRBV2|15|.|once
TGTGCCAGCAGTGTTGGTAGGCAAGTGAACACTGAAGCTTTCTTT
CASSVGRQVNTEAFF
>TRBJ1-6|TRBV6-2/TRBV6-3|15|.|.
TGTGCCAGCAGTCTTAGGACAAGCCAGAATTCACCCCTCCACTTT
CASSLRTSQNSPLHF
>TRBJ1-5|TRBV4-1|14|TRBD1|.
TGCGCCAGCAGCCCACAGGGGGGCAATCAGCCCCAGCATTTT
CASSPQGGNQPQHF
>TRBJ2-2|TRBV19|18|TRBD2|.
TGTGCCAGTAGTCCCGAACGACTAGCGGGGAACCCTACCGGGGAGCTGTTTTTT
CASSPERLAGNPTGELFF
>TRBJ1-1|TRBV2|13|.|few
TGTGCCAGCAGGGACCCGGTGAACACTGAAGCTTTCTTT
CASRDPVNTEAFF
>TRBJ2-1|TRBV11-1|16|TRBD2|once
TGTGCCAGCAGCAAAGACAGTCCGGGACTACGGGATGAGCAGTTCTTC
CASSKDSPGLRDEQFF
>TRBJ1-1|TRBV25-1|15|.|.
TGTGCCAGCAGTAAGGAACGTATCATGAACACTGAAGCTTTCTTT
CASSKERIMNTEAFF
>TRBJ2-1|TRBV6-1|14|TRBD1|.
TGTGCCAGCAGTGATCGACAGGGTACCAATGAGCAGTTCTTC
CASSDRQGTNEQFF
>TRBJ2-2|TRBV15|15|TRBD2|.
TGTGCCACCAGCAGATCCCGGGGGGGCACCGGGGAGCTGTTTTTT
CATSRSRGGTGELFF
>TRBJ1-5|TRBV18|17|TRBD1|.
TGTGCCAGCTCACCAGGGGCGGCAGGGGGTTTGAATCAGCCCCAGCATTTT
CASSPGAAGGLNQPQHF
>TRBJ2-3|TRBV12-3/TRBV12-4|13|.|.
TGTGCCTCGCTGAGGGGGGAGAGAGATACGCAGTATTTT
CASLRGERDTQYF
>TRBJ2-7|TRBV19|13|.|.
TGTGCCAGTAGTGTGGGACACCCATACGAGCAGTACTTC
CASSVGHPYEQYF
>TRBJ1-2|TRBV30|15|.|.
TGTGCCTGGAGTGTACAGGGCCCAGGGATCTCCGGCTACACCTTC
CAWSVQGPGISGYTF
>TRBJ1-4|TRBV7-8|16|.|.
TGTGCCAGCAGCTTTGGACAGTCCAACTCTAATGAAAAACTGTTTTTT
CASSFGQSNSNEKLFF
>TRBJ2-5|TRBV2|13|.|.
TGTGCCATCCAGACTAGTTCCCAAGAGACCCAGTACTTC
CAIQTSSQETQYF
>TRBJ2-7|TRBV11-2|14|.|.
TGTGCCAGCAGCTTATCATCGACTAGTGCCGAGCAGTACTTC
CASSLSSTSAEQYF
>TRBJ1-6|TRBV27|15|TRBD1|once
TGTGCCAGCAGTTCCGGACAGGGATTAAATTCACCCCTCCACTTT
CASSSGQGLNSPLHF
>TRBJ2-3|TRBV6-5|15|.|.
TGTGCCAGCAGTTACGAGGCGGTGAACACAGATACGCAGTATTTT
CASSYEAVNTDTQYF
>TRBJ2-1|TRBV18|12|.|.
TGTGCCAGCTCGGGCTCCTACAATGAGCAGTTCTTC
CASSGSYNEQFF
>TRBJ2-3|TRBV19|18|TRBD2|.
TGTGCCAGTAGTATTTATGGAGGGACTAGCGGGAGAGCAGATACGCAGTATTTT
CASSIYGGTSGRADTQYF
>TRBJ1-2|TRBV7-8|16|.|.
TGTGCCAGCAGCTTGTTTTTAGGCAGTGGAAACGGAGACTACACCTTC
CASSLFLGSGNGDYTF
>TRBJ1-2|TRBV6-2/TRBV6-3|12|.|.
TGTGCCAGCAGTTCAGGGTTCTATGGCTACACCTTC
CASSSGFYGYTF
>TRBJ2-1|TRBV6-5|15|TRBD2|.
TGTGCCAGCAGTTCGGTCGGGGGGGGAGGCAATGAGCAGTTCTTC
CASSSVGGGGNEQFF
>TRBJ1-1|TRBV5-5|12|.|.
TGTGCCAGCAGCGGAAGCCAGGGACAAGCTTTCTTT
CASSGSQGQAFF
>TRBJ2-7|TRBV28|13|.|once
TGTGCCAGCAGTTTAGGGACACCTCTCGAGCAGTACTTC
CASSLGTPLEQYF
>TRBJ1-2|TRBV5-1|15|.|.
TGCGCCAGCAGCATGGGCCGGCGGGTAGACTATGGCTACACCTTC
CASSMGRRVDYGYTF
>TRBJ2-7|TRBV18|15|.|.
TGTGCCAGCTCACCACCGGAGGGGGACTTCTACGAGCAGTACTTC
CASSPPEGDFYEQYF
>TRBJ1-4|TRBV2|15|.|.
TGTGCCAGCAGTGAATCTTGGGGAGGTCATCAAAAACTGTTTTTT
CASSESWGGHQKLFF
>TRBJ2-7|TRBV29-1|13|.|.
TGCAGCGTAGACAACCCCCAGTCCTACGAGCAGTACTTC
CSVDNPQSYEQYF
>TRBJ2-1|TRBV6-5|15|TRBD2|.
TGTGCCAGCAGTCGACTAGCGGGAGGGTCTAATGAGCAGTTCTTC
CASSRLAGGSNEQFF